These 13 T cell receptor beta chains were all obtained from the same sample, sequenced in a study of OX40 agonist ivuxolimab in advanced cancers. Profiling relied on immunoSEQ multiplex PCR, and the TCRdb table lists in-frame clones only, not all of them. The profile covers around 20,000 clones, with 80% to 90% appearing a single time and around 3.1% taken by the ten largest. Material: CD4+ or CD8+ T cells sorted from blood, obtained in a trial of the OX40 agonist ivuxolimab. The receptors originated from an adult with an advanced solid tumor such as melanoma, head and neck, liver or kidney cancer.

The CDR3 sequence: CASSLLTANTGELFF. CDR3 nucleotides: TGTGCCAGCAGCTTACTTACGGCCAACACCGGGGAGCTGTTTTTT. The chain carries TRBV7-9 and TRBJ2-2; D unresolved. Germline-derived CDR1 and CDR2 are SEHNR and FQNEAQ (reference sequence). The CDR3 totals 15 residues. Trimming took off 2 bases at V and 2 bases at J, with 9 bases between the two ends.

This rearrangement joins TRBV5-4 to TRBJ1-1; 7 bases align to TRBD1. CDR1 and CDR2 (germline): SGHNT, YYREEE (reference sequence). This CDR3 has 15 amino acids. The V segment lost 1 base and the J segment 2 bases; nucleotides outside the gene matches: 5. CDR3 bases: TGTGCCAGCAGCTTGCTTAACAGGGGAAACACTGAAGCTTTCTTT. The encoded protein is CASSLLNRGNTEAFF.

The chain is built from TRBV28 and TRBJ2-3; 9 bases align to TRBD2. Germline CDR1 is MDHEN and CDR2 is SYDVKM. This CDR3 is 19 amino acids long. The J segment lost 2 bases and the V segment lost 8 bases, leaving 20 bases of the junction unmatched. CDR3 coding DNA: TGTGCCAGCCGGAGGGCTAGGGGCGGGAGGGCCTCCAACACAGATACGCAGTATTTT. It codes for CASRRARGGRASNTDTQYF.

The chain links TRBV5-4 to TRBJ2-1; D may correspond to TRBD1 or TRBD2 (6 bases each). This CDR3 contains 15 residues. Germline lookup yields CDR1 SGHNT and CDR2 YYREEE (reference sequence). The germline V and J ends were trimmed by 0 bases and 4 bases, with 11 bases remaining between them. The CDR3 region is CASSLALGGYNEQFF. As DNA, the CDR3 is TGTGCCAGCAGCTTGGCCCTAGGGGGGTACAATGAGCAGTTCTTC.

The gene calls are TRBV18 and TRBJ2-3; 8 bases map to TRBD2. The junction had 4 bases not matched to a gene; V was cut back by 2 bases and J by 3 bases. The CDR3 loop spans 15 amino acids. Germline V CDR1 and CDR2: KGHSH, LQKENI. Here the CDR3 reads CASSPSGSRTDTQYF. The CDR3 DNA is TGTGCCAGCTCACCAAGCGGGAGTAGGACAGATACGCAGTATTTT.

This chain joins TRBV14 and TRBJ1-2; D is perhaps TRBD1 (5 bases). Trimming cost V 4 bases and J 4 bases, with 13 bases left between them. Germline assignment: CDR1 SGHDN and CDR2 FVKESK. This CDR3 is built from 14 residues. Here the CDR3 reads CASSRQSWPYGYTF. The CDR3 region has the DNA TGTGCCAGCAGCCGACAGTCCTGGCCCTATGGCTACACCTTC.

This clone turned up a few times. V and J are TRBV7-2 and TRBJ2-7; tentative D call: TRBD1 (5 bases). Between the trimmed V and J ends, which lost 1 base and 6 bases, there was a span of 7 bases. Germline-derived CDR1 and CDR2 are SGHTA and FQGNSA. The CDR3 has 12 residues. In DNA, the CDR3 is TGTGCCAGCAGCTTAGGAAGGGGCGAGCAGTACTTC. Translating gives CASSLGRGEQYF.

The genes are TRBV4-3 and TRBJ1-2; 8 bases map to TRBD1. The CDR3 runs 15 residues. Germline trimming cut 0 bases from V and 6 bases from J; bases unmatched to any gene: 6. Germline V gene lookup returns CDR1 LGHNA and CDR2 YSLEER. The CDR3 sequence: CASSQDYVTGDGYTF. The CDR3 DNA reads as TGCGCCAGCAGCCAAGATTATGTGACAGGGGATGGCTACACCTTC.

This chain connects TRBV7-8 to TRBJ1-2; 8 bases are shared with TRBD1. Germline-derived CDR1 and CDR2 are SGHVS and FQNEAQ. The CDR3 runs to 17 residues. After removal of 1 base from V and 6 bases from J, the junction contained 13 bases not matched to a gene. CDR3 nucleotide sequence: TGTGCCAGCAGCTTAGGGCGCCGAAGAGGACAGGGCGATGGCTACACCTTC. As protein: CASSLGRRRGQGDGYTF.

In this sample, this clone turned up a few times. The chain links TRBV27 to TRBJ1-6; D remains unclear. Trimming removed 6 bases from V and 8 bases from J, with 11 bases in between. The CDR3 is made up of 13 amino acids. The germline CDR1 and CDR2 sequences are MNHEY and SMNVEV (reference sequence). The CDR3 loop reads CASRGMWDSPLHF. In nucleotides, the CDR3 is TGTGCCAGCAGGGGAATGTGGGATTCACCCCTCCACTTT.

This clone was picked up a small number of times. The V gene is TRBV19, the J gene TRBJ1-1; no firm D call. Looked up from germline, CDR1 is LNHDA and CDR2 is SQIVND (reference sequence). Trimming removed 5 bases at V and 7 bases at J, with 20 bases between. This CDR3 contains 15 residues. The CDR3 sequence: CASSLNGPKRNEAFF. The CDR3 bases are TGTGCCAGTAGTCTGAACGGGCCGAAGCGGAATGAAGCTTTCTTT.

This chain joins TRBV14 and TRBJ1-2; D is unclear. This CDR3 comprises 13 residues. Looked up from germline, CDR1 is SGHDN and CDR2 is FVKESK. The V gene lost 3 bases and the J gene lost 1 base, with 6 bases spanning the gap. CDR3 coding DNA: TGTGCCAGCAGCCATAATCGTAACTATGGCTACACCTTC. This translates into CASSHNRNYGYTF.

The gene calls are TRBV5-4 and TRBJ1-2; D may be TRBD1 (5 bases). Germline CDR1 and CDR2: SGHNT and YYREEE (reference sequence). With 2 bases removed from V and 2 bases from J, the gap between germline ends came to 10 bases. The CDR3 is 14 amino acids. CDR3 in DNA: TGTGCCAGCAGCTTCTACCGGGGCAACTATGGCTACACCTTC. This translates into CASSFYRGNYGYTF.